This T cell receptor beta chain was sequenced in a study of T cell responses to AZD1222 COVID-19 vaccine. The V end lost 5 bases, the J end lost 9 bases, and 14 bases lay between the germline ends. The CDR3 is 13 residues long. CDR1 is WNHNN, CDR2 SYGVQD, per germline (reference sequence). On this clone itself: As yet, its antigen is unknown.

Study-level points and caveats: Nearly half of spike-specific TCRs reportedly go after variant regions that carry no mutations.

This table comes from immunoSEQ multiplex PCR, and its TCRdb copy is limited to in-frame clones, with some not included. The sample has approximately 46,000 clones; 60% to 85% are singletons. Sequenced material: peripheral blood, taken on day 0 of AZD1222 vaccination. This clonotype originated in an adult in good health. The rearrangement links TRBV10-1 to TRBJ2-1; D is tentatively TRBD1 or TRBD2 (5 bases each). CDR3 loop: CASSLRFGAEQFF. In DNA form, the CDR3 reads TGCGCCAGCAGTCTTCGCTTCGGGGCTGAGCAGTTCTTC.